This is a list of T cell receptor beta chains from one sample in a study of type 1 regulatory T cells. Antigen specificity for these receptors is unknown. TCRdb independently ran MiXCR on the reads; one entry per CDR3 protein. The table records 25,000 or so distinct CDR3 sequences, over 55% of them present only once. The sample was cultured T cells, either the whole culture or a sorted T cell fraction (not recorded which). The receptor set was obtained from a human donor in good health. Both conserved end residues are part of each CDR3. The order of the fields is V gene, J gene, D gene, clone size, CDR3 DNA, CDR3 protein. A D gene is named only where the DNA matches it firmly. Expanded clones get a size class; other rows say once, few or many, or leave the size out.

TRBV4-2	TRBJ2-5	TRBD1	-	TGTGCCAGCAGCCGGACTGACAGGGGAAGAGAGACCCAGTACTTC	CASSRTDRGRETQYF
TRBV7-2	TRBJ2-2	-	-	TGTGCCAGCAGCTTAGCCCGGGTGAACACCGGGGAGCTGTTTTTT	CASSLARVNTGELFF
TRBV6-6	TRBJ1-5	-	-	TGTGCCACTACCAGAGGGGTTAATCAGCCCCAGCATTTT	CATTRGVNQPQHF
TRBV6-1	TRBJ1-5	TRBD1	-	TGTGCCAGCACCCGACAGGGAAGGGAGCAGCCCCAGCATTTT	CASTRQGREQPQHF
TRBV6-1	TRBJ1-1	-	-	TGTGCCAGCATCACATCGGGCAGGGGCGGCAACACTGAAGCTTTCTTT	CASITSGRGGNTEAFF
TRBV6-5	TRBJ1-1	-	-	TGTGCCAGCAGTTACGCATTGAACACTGAAGCTTTCTTT	CASSYALNTEAFF
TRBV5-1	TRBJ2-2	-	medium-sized	TGCGCCAGCACAACGGACAGAATGAACACCGGGGAGCTGTTTTTT	CASTTDRMNTGELFF
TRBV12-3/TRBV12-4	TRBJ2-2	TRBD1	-	TGTGCCAGCAGTTCGGACAGGGGCGCGACCGGGGAGCTGTTTTTT	CASSSDRGATGELFF
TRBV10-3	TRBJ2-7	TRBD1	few	TGTGCCATCAGTGACAGGGGGTCTTCCTACGAGCAGTACTTC	CAISDRGSSYEQYF
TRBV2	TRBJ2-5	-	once	TGTGCCAGCAGTGAAGACGAAGAGACCCAGTACTTC	CASSEDEETQYF
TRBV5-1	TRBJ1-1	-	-	TGCGCCAGCAGCTTGGACAGGGCGTCAGCTTTCTTT	CASSLDRASAFF
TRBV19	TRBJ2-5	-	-	TGTGCCAGTAGCGACGGGCCGGGCAGACAAGAGACCCAGTACTTC	CASSDGPGRQETQYF
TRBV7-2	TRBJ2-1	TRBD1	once	TGTGCCAGCAGCCCAGGGACAGTGGAGACCCAGTTCTTC	CASSPGTVETQFF
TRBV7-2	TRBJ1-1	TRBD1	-	TGTGCCAGCCGGGACAGGGGGCGTAATAATGAAGCTTTCTTT	CASRDRGRNNEAFF
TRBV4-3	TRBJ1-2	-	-	TGCGCCAGCAGCCAAGTTGGGGGGAACTATGGCTACACCTTC	CASSQVGGNYGYTF
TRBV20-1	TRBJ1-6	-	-	TGCAGTGCTATAAAAGTAGGTAAAGGGGGAGCCTATAATTCACCCCTCCACTTT	CSAIKVGKGGAYNSPLHF
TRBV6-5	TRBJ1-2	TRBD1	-	TGTGCCAGCAGATGGAACAGGGGGTGGGACTATGGCTACACCTTC	CASRWNRGWDYGYTF
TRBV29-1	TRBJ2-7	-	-	TGCAGCGTTGCGACACACTACGAGCAGTACTTC	CSVATHYEQYF
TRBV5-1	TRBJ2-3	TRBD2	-	TGCGCCAGCAGCTTAGGGACTAGTCCAGATACGCAGTATTTT	CASSLGTSPDTQYF
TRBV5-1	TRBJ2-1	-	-	TGCGCCAGCAGCTTGTTCAGAGAGACGTACAATGAGCAGTTCTTC	CASSLFRETYNEQFF
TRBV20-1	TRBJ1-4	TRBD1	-	TGCAGTGCTTACAGGGGTTCTAATGAAAAACTGTTTTTT	CSAYRGSNEKLFF
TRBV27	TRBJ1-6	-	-	TGTGCCAGCAGGGGTGGGGGCGTGAATAATTCACCCCTCCACTTT	CASRGGGVNNSPLHF
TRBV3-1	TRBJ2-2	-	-	TGTGCCAGCAGCCAAGATAATTGGGGCGGGACCGGGGAGCTGTTTTTT	CASSQDNWGGTGELFF
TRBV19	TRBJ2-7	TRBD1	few	TGTGCCAGTAGATACGGACAGGGGGTCTCCTACGAGCAGTACTTC	CASRYGQGVSYEQYF
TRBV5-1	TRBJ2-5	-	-	TGCGCCAGCAGCTTAAGTCACAGGGATGCGGAGACCCAGTACTTC	CASSLSHRDAETQYF
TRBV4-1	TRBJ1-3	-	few	TGCGCCAGCAGCCAAGACCGGCAGGGGCACTCTGGAAACACCATATATTTT	CASSQDRQGHSGNTIYF
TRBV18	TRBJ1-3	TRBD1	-	TGTGCCAGCTCACCAGTGGTAGGGGGCGACTCTGGAAACACCATATATTTT	CASSPVVGGDSGNTIYF
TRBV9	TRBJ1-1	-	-	TGTGCCAGCAGCGTAGAACCCACTGAGAACACTGAAGCTTTCTTT	CASSVEPTENTEAFF
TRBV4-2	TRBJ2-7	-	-	TGTGCCAGCAGCCAAGAAGGAATAAGCTCCTACGAGCAGTACTTC	CASSQEGISSYEQYF
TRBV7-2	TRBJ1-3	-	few	TGTGCCAGCAGCTTCAGACCTGGCACTGGAAACACCATATATTTT	CASSFRPGTGNTIYF
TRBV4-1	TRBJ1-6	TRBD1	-	TGCGCCAGCGGCCAATTAGGACAGGGGAATTCACCCCTCCACTTT	CASGQLGQGNSPLHF
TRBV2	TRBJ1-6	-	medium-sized	TGTGCCAGCAGTGAAAGAGGGCAGCAAAATTCACCCCTCCACTTT	CASSERGQQNSPLHF
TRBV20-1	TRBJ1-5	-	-	TGCAGTGCTCTAGACAGGAGCAATCAGCCCCAGCATTTT	CSALDRSNQPQHF
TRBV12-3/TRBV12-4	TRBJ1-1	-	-	TGTGCCAGCAGTTTTCAATTGGGAAGCCAAGCTTTCTTT	CASSFQLGSQAFF
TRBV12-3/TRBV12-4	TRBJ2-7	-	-	TGTGCCAGCAGTAGAGACGGTCCCGGCGAGCAGTACTTC	CASSRDGPGEQYF
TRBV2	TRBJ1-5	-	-	TGTGCCAGCAGTGCCTGGGGGGGGGTGAATCAGCCCCAGCATTTT	CASSAWGGVNQPQHF
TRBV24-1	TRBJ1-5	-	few	TGTGCCACCAGTGATGTATATAGCAATCAGCCCCAGCATTTT	CATSDVYSNQPQHF
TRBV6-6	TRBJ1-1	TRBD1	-	TGTGCCAGCAGTAGGGGACAGGGGGCGCGTACTGAAGCTTTCTTT	CASSRGQGARTEAFF
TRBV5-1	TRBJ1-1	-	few	TGCGCCAGCAGCGGCGGAATTTTTAAGACAGACAAGAACACTGAAGCTTTCTTT	CASSGGIFKTDKNTEAFF
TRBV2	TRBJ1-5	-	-	TGTGCCAGCACAAGGGACTCTCAGCCCCAGCATTTT	CASTRDSQPQHF
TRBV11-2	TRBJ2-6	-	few	TGTGCCAGCAGCTCAGTGACGAGCTCTGGGGCCAACGTCCTGACTTTC	CASSSVTSSGANVLTF
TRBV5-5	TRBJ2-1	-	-	TGTGCCAGCAGCTTAACAGCTACCATAAGGAATGAGCAGTTCTTC	CASSLTATIRNEQFF
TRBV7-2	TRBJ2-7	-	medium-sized	TGTGCCAGCAGCCCTGGGGGCTACGAGCAGTACTTC	CASSPGGYEQYF
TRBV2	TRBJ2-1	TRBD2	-	TGTGCCAGCAGTGAAAACGTAGCGGGTAGTGATGAGCAGTTCTTC	CASSENVAGSDEQFF
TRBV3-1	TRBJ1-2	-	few	TGTGCCAGCAGCCAAGGAGGGTTTGGCTACACCTTC	CASSQGGFGYTF
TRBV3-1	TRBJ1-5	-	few	TGTGCCAGCAGCCAAGTACGTGATGGGCCCCAGCATTTT	CASSQVRDGPQHF
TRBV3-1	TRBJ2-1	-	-	TGTGCCAGCAGCCAAGCGGGGGCAGGAATCTTC	CASSQAGAGIF
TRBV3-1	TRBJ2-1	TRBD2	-	TGTGCCAGCAGCCTAAGATCAGCGGGGCAGTACAATGAGCAGTTCTTC	CASSLRSAGQYNEQFF